This TCR beta chain was sequenced during a study of vaccination and CD4 T cells after COVID-19 (dated by TCRdb to 2022 to 2024). About the full investigation: Convalescent patients had a positive SARS-CoV-2 result on nasal swab PCR, and of these patients, several had mild disease and one had severe disease. The convalescent cohort comprised six males and four females, including two Hispanic individuals, seven Caucasians, two Asians and one multiracial person. Participants got two doses of the Pfizer-BioNTech BNT162b2 vaccine (n=8) or two doses of the Moderna mRNA-1273 vaccine (n=2). Post-COVID blood samples from convalescent patients were collected a median of around 100 days after diagnosis, with a range of 35 to 161 days. Post-vaccine blood samples were taken a median of roughly 72 days after the second vaccine dose, with a range of roughly 14 to 241 days. A few convalescent patients gave samples both early after vaccination (day 14) and late after vaccination (days 161 to 241). For stimulating the cultures, overlapping spike peptide pools were used, derived from SARS-CoV-2 as well as from the common cold coronaviruses HCoV-NL63, HCoV-OC43 and HCoV-229E. In control cultures, a CEFX viral epitope pool was used as positive control, an HIV-1 Nef peptide pool was used as negative control, or no peptide was added. In roughly 11 COVID-19 convalescent patients and a handful of infection-naive healthy vaccine recipients, the spike-specific CD4+ TCR repertoire before mRNA vaccination was compared with the repertoire after mRNA vaccination.

Taken from cysteine to phenylalanine, the CDR3 has 14 residues. The read is trimmed to its CDR3 DNA, 42 bases read in frame from base 1. V lost 5 bases and J lost 8 bases; the stretch between them is 18 bases long. The germline V gene yields SNHLY for CDR1 and FYNNEI for CDR2. For this clonotype: Which antigen it targets is not known. Base qualities are not at hand, and no much larger clone is one base apart.

What the study reported, not specific to this receptor: In convalescent patients, nearly all vaccine-specific clones (304 of 307) were found to be mono-reactive for SARS-CoV-2 spike rather than cross-reactive with common cold coronaviruses. Among the post-vaccine SARS-CoV-2-reactive clones in convalescent patients, a median around 90% showed up only after vaccination, which suggests vaccine-specific priming. An increase in the median number of SARS-CoV-2-reactive clonotypes from 21 after infection to 38 after vaccination was observed, but the change was not found to be significant. The study included relatively few convalescent patients and did not analyze early timepoints after natural infection.

Library creation used PCR. DNA from cultured CD4+ T cells was subjected to TCR sequencing with the Oncomine TCR Beta short-read assay at the Johns Hopkins FTIC core. The QIAamp micro DNA kit was used to extract genomic DNA from the cultured CD4+ T cells. The Oncomine TCR Beta libraries from cultured CD4+ T cells were pooled using unique dual indexes and then sequenced on an Illumina iSeq 100. The published analysis was carried out like this. Non-productive sequences were removed, and CDR3s not starting with C, not ending with F or W, or shorter than 7 amino acids were discarded. The MANAFEST web application was used to identify antigen-specific clonotypes by comparing peptide-stimulated wells against reference wells and other culture wells. For a clone to be called positive, the clone needed an FDR below 0.05, an odds ratio above 5, and a productive frequency above 0.1% in at least two of three replicate wells. Cross-reactive clonotypes were defined as significantly expanded in both SARS-CoV-2 spike wells and at least one common cold coronavirus spike condition. Similarity between CDR3 sequences was evaluated in R version 3.6.1 using Levenshtein distances (stringdist) and unrooted phylogenetic trees (ape). TCRdb handled the public reads itself, with Q25 trimming in fastp and clone calling in MiXCR, and kept productive beta chains. Entries are consolidated by CDR3 protein sequence, retaining the most common genes and DNA. The V and J calls and clone size are TCRdb's, not the authors'. The sample table contains around 20,000 distinct CDR3 sequences; only one count was recorded for 44% of them. About a sixth of the sample is held by the ten biggest clonotypes.

This specimen's time point label, interpreted: late sampling 161 to 241 days after vaccination in a few convalescent patients. The sample's treatment or condition, from its label and the paper: approximately nine-day PBMC culture with coronavirus spike peptide pools or control peptides (ViraFEST assay). The ViraFEST assay was used in the study, in which antigen-specific T cells were expanded with peptide pools and expanded clonotypes were subsequently identified by TCR sequencing. The positive SARS-CoV-2 PCR tests of the convalescent patients were dated from March to December 2020, before the Alpha, Beta and Delta variants emerged in the United States. Roughly 2 million PBMCs per well were cultured in IMDM with about 5% human AB serum and approximately 9.8 IU/ml IL-2, plus 10 ug/ml peptide pools. On days 3 and 7, half of the culture medium was replaced with fresh IL-2-containing medium. After roughly 11 days of culture, CD4+ T cells were isolated by negative selection with the EasySep CD4+ T cell isolation kit. PBMCs were separated from whole blood using Ficoll-Paque Plus gradient centrifugation and then either used fresh or cryopreserved at -140C. Triplicate wells were generally used for each culture condition.

The V and J segments used are TRBV2 and TRBJ1-2; a tentative D call is TRBD1 (5 bases match). The sequence was collected from a human donor who had recovered from COVID-19. The sequencing used CD4+ T cells from blood, cultured in vitro, collected about 7 months after SARS-CoV-2 vaccination. The CDR3 amino acid sequence is: CASSPIVQGGGYTF. The DNA is as follows: TGTGCCAGCAGTCCCATAGTTCAGGGCGGGGGCTACACCTTC.